These 8 T cell receptor beta chains were sequenced from one sample in a study of cytomegalovirus exposure and HLA in healthy donors. PCR used 60 Vbeta primers and 13 Jbeta primers. This table comes from immunoSEQ multiplex PCR, and its TCRdb copy is limited to in-frame clones, with some not included. The sample shows around 110,000 clones, 79% of them seen only once. Sequenced material: PBMCs. The receptors were sampled from a young man in good health and CMV-seropositive.

This chain connects TRBV5-6 to TRBJ2-7, with a tentative D call TRBD1 (5 bases). Germline CDR1 is SGHDT and CDR2 is YYEEEE. V lost 0 bases to trimming and J lost 5 bases, with 15 bases between them. The CDR3 has 15 amino acids. Here the CDR3 DNA reads TGTGCCAGCAGCTTGGAGCCAGGGCCGTCGGACGAGCAGTACTTC. This encodes CASSLEPGPSDEQYF.

The gene calls are TRBV7-9 and TRBJ2-1, with D hard to call. This CDR3 spans 12 amino acids. Germline CDR1 is SEHNR and CDR2 is FQNEAQ (reference sequence). V lost 5 bases to trimming and J lost 8 bases, with 10 bases between them. The CDR3: CASSLAMDEQFF. The CDR3 nucleotides are TGTGCCAGCAGCCTCGCGATGGATGAGCAGTTCTTC. Together with reference TRBV7-9 and TRBJ2-1, the CDR3 gives the full variable domain: DTGVSQNPRHKITKRGQNVTFRCDPISEHNRLYWYRQTLGQGPEFLTYFQNEAQLEKSRLLSDRFSAERPKGSFSTLEIQRTEQGDSAMYLCASSLAMDEQFFGPGTRLTVL.

The chain carries TRBV27 and TRBJ2-7; 13 bases align to TRBD2. This CDR3 comprises 16 residues. Germline lookup yields CDR1 MNHEY and CDR2 SMNVEV (reference sequence). Trimming took 0 bases from V and 3 from J; bases not matched to a gene: 2. This CDR3 is CASSLSGLAGNYEQYF. CDR3 DNA: TGTGCCAGCAGTTTATCGGGACTAGCGGGGAACTACGAGCAGTACTTC.

This rearrangement joins TRBV25-1 to TRBJ2-3, with TRBD2 identical over 12 bases. CDR1 MGHDK and CDR2 SYGVNS come from the germline V gene. The CDR3 totals 15 residues. V gave up 4 bases and J gave up 1 base; unmatched junction bases: 0. The CDR3 DNA follows: TGTGCCAGCAGTGCTAGCGGGAGGGGCACAGATACGCAGTATTTT. The encoded protein is CASSASGRGTDTQYF.

This clone occurred a few times. The V gene is TRBV30, the J gene TRBJ2-7; maybe TRBD2 (6 bases). V was clipped by 5 bases and J by 5 bases, with 16 bases between them. The CDR3 extends over 13 amino acids. Germline V lookup: CDR1 GTSNPN, CDR2 SVGIG (reference sequence). CDR3 amino acids: CAWAGRPAHEQYF. CDR3 bases: TGTGCCTGGGCGGGACGGCCGGCTCACGAGCAGTACTTC.

The V call is TRBV30, the J call TRBJ1-1; D is possibly TRBD1 (5 bases). Germline values: CDR1 GTSNPN, CDR2 SVGIG (reference sequence). V lost 3 bases and J 1 base, leaving 21 bases between the germline ends. The CDR3 has 17 residues. Here the CDR3 DNA reads TGTGCCTGGAGCTCACGTCGGTGGGGCGCAAGGAACACTGAAGCTTTCTTT. Residues: CAWSSRRWGARNTEAFF.

The chain couples TRBV6-5 to TRBJ2-5; perhaps TRBD2 as D (6 bases). The J call may be incorrect, as the DNA end agrees better with TRBJ2-7. Germline CDR1 is MNHEY and CDR2 is SVGAGI. CDR3 length: 15 residues. CDR3 region: CASSYFPGGTYEQYF. The DNA for the CDR3 is TGTGCCAGCAGTTACTTCCCCGGGGGTACCTACGAGCAGTACTTC.

CDR3 DNA: TGTGCCAGCAGTTGGGGGAGCGGGAGGGTGTACGAGCAGTACTTC. Translated: CASSWGSGRVYEQYF. This chain joins TRBV21-1 and TRBJ2-7; the table's D gene call, TRBD2, was not cross checked with the DNA. TRBV21-1 is recorded as a pseudogene. The CDR3 covers 15 residues.